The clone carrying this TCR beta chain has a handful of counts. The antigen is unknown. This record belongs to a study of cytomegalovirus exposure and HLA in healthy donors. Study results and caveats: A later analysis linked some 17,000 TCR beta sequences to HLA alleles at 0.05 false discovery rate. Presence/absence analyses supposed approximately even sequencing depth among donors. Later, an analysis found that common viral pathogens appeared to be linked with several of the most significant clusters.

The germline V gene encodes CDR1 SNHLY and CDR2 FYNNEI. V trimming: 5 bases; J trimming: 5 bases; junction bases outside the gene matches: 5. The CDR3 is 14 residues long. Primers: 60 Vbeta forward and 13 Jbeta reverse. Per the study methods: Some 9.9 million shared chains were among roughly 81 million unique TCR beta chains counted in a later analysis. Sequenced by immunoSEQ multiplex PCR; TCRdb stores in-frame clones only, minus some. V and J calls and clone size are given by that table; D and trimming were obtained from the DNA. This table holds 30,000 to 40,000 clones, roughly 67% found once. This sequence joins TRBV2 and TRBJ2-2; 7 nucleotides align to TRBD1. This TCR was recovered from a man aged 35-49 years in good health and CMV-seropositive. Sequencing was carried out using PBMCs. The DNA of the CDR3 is TGTGCCAGCAGTTGGGGACAGTCGACCGGGGAGCTGTTTTTT. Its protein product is CASSWGQSTGELFF.